This T cell receptor (beta chain) came from a study of blood T cell repertoires in COVID-19. For the study at large: The study drew acute and convalescent COVID-19 samples from the United States, Italy and Spain.

A single count supports this clone. Trimming removed 7 bases from V and 2 bases from J; junction bases left unmatched: 6. This CDR3 region has 14 residues. The germline V gene has CDR1 MNHEY and CDR2 SVGAGI. In the authors' workflow: Reference gene primers were amplified, and this amplification served to estimate nucleated cell counts. The repertoire was sequenced with immunoSEQ multiplex PCR; TCRdb's copy has only in-frame clones and lacks some. That table is the source of V, J and clone size, and D and trimming were worked out from the DNA. Of 250,000 to 300,000 clones in the sample, approximately 90% were seen once.

The chain carries TRBV6-5 and TRBJ2-3; 7 nucleotides align to TRBD1. This TCR was sampled from a woman between 55 and 75 years old with acute or convalescent COVID-19. The sample was peripheral blood. DNA for the CDR3: TGTGCCAGCACCATGACAGGGTTCACAGATACGCAGTATTTT. It translates to CASTMTGFTDTQYF.